These 11 T cell receptor beta chains came from one sample sequenced in a study of cytomegalovirus exposure and HLA in healthy donors. PCR used 60 Vbeta primers and 13 Jbeta primers. Data came from immunoSEQ multiplex PCR; TCRdb stores just in-frame clones and leaves some out. Among around 120,000 clones, roughly 80% were seen once, and the ten largest hold roughly 1.8%. The source material was PBMCs. Source of these receptors: a young man in good health and CMV-seronegative.

The sample holds one count of this clone. The chain links TRBV10-1 to TRBJ1-1; 7 bases are a match to TRBD1. The CDR3 totals 15 residues. The V segment lost 6 bases and the J segment 1 base; nucleotides outside the gene matches: 8. Germline V gene data show CDR1 as WNHNN and CDR2 as SYGVQD (reference sequence). CDR3 amino acids: CASSPTGAKNTEAFF. The CDR3 coding sequence is TGCGCCAGCAGCCCCACAGGGGCCAAGAACACTGAAGCTTTCTTT.

For the CDR3, the DNA is TGTGCCAGCAGCTTAGCGGACACCTTAGGGGGCTACACCTTC. Its protein is CASSLADTLGGYTF. This rearrangement joins TRBV11-2 to TRBJ1-2; D may be TRBD1 (5 bases). Germline CDR1 and CDR2: SGHAT and FQNNGV. V lost 1 base, J lost 8 bases, and 14 bases lay in between. The CDR3 has 14 residues.

This chain links TRBV29-1 with TRBJ1-2, with 9 bases matching TRBD1. This CDR3 contains 15 residues. The trim removed 6 bases at V and 2 bases at J, leaving 10 bases unmatched. Germline CDR1 is SQVTM and CDR2 is ANQGSEA. CDR3 sequence: CSVDTGGPNNYGYTF. As DNA, the CDR3 is TGCAGCGTAGATACAGGGGGCCCTAACAACTATGGCTACACCTTC.

This chain links TRBV10-2 with TRBJ1-5; perhaps TRBD1 as D (5 bases). Germline V gene data show CDR1 as WSHSY and CDR2 as SAAADI. The CDR3 spans 13 residues. With 2 bases removed from V and 9 bases from J, the gap between germline ends came to 11 bases. The DNA of the CDR3 is TGCGCCAGCAGTGAGGGCAGGGTGAGGCCCCAGCATTTT. It is translated as CASSEGRVRPQHF.

Regarding this clone: Germline is not matched at one junction end, which may reflect a read error. V gene TRBV7-9 combines with J gene TRBJ1-1; no firm D call. In germline, CDR1 is SEHNR, CDR2 FQNEAQ (reference sequence). This CDR3 spans 16 amino acids. CDR3 DNA sequence: TGTTCCAGCAGCGCCCCCAAGTCGGTCATGAACACTGAAGCTTTCTTT. It yields the protein CSSSAPKSVMNTEAFF.

This clone was seen only a few times. The chain is built from TRBV9 and TRBJ2-5; D ambiguous. Between the trimmed V and J ends, which lost 4 bases and 0 bases, there was a span of 10 bases. Germline assignment: CDR1 SGDLS and CDR2 YYNGEE. There are 14 residues in the CDR3. The CDR3 sequence: CASSTALDQETQYF. For the CDR3, the DNA is TGTGCCAGCAGCACCGCCCTAGACCAAGAGACCCAGTACTTC.

The chain recombines TRBV13 with TRBJ2-5; 7 bases match TRBD1. The germline V gene has CDR1 PRHDT and CDR2 FYEKMQ (reference sequence). The junction had 10 bases not matched to a gene; V was cut back by 5 bases and J by 7 bases. The CDR3 runs 14 residues. Here the CDR3 DNA reads TGTGCCAGCAGCCTTGACAGGGCCCTGGGGACCCAGTACTTC. This encodes CASSLDRALGTQYF.

The CDR3 sequence is CASSRDRGQGRSYEQYF. Here the CDR3 DNA reads TGTGCCAGCAGTAGAGATAGAGGACAGGGCCGCTCCTACGAGCAGTACTTC. This sequence joins TRBV28 and TRBJ2-7, with 8 bases lining up with TRBD1. The length of the CDR3 is 17 residues. Trimming removed 5 bases from V and 0 bases from J; junction bases left unmatched: 12. Germline-derived CDR1 and CDR2 are MDHEN and SYDVKM.

This chain joins TRBV7-9 and TRBJ1-2; D gene ambiguous. The germline V gene encodes CDR1 SEHNR and CDR2 FQNEAQ (reference sequence). The CDR3 loop spans 14 amino acids. Trimming removed 3 bases at V and 3 bases at J, with 11 bases between. CDR3 region: CASSFPGKDYGYTF. CDR3 nucleotides: TGTGCCAGCAGCTTCCCCGGGAAGGACTATGGCTACACCTTC.

CDR3 in amino acids: CASSLIRGSYGYTF. CDR3 bases: TGTGCCAGTAGTCTTATAAGGGGGTCCTATGGCTACACCTTC. V usage is TRBV19 and J usage is TRBJ1-2; perhaps TRBD1 as D (6 bases). Germline-derived CDR1 and CDR2 are LNHDA and SQIVND (reference sequence). Between the trimmed V and J ends, which lost 5 bases and 4 bases, there was a span of 14 bases. The CDR3 loop spans 14 amino acids.

This clone was found a few times. The chain has TRBV6-1 and TRBJ2-7, with TRBD1 matching 7 bases. The ends lost 0 bases at V and 4 bases at J; junction bases unmatched: 12. Germline V lookup: CDR1 MNHNS, CDR2 SASEGT. This CDR3 has 17 amino acids. CDR3 loop: CASSEAGPQGWPYEQYF. The CDR3 DNA follows: TGTGCCAGCAGTGAAGCGGGGCCACAGGGGTGGCCGTACGAGCAGTACTTC.